This T cell receptor beta chain is drawn from a study of T cell responses to AZD1222 COVID-19 vaccine. Study-wide background: Second doses at about 4 or about 12 weeks were pooled.

In regard to this clone: The target antigen is unknown.

Generated by immunoSEQ multiplex PCR, the TCRdb table keeps only in-frame clones and is missing some. The repertoire consists of under 150,000 clones, with around 89% occurring once and the leading ten covering roughly 4%. The junction had 7 bases not matched to a gene; V was cut back by 9 bases and J by 3 bases. Germline V gene lookup returns CDR1 LNHDA and CDR2 SQIVND (reference sequence). The CDR3 has 14 amino acids. Overall study results and limits: Only six or seven AZD1222 recipients tested seropositive at baseline.

This chain links TRBV19 with TRBJ2-2, with 7 bases that match TRBD2. Material: peripheral blood, obtained on day 0 of AZD1222 vaccination. The receptor was isolated from an adult in good health. The CDR3: CASTGGRDTGELFF. The DNA of the CDR3 is TGTGCCAGCACGGGGGGAAGGGACACCGGGGAGCTGTTTTTT. The variable domain in full, completed from reference TRBV19 and TRBJ2-2, reads DGGITQSPKYLFRKEGQNVTLSCEQNLNHDAMYWYRQDPGQGLRLIYYSQIVNDFQKGDIAEGYSVSREKKESFPLTVTSAQKNPTAFYLCASTGGRDTGELFFGEGSRLTVL.